A single sample is the source of the 3 T cell receptor beta chains below, sequenced in a study of T cell responses to AZD1222 COVID-19 vaccine. Method: immunoSEQ multiplex PCR; TCRdb's copy keeps in-frame clones and lacks some. The profile shows about 120,000 clones, 65% to 90% of them singletons. This specimen consisted of peripheral blood, obtained on day 0 of AZD1222 vaccination. The receptors were sampled from an adult in good health.

The rearrangement links TRBV2 to TRBJ2-5; 9 bases are a match to TRBD2. The J segment lost 5 bases and the V segment lost 3 bases, leaving 7 bases of the junction unmatched. Germline values: CDR1 SNHLY, CDR2 FYNNEI. The CDR3 runs to 15 residues. The CDR3 protein is CASSEERGARETQYF. Written as DNA, the CDR3 is TGTGCCAGCAGTGAGGAGCGGGGGGCTCGTGAGACCCAGTACTTC.

This chain links TRBV19 with TRBJ1-5; D is perhaps TRBD1 (5 bases). Trimming took 9 bases from V and 3 from J, leaving 12 bases between them. Germline CDR1 is LNHDA and CDR2 is SQIVND (reference sequence). This CDR3 spans 13 amino acids. In nucleotides, the CDR3 is TGTGCCAGCCGGGGGACCGTCAATCAGCCCCAGCATTTT. It codes for CASRGTVNQPQHF.

The rearrangement links TRBV6-6 to TRBJ2-4; D tentatively reads TRBD1 or TRBD2 (6 bases each). The CDR3 is made up of 17 amino acids. Per germline, CDR1 MNHNY and CDR2 SVGAGI (reference sequence). Between the trimmed V and J ends, which lost 6 bases and 1 base, there was a span of 19 bases. CDR3 bases: TGTGCCAGCAGCCGAAGGGGGGATGAGGGGGCCAAAAACATTCAGTACTTC. Encoded protein: CASSRRGDEGAKNIQYF.